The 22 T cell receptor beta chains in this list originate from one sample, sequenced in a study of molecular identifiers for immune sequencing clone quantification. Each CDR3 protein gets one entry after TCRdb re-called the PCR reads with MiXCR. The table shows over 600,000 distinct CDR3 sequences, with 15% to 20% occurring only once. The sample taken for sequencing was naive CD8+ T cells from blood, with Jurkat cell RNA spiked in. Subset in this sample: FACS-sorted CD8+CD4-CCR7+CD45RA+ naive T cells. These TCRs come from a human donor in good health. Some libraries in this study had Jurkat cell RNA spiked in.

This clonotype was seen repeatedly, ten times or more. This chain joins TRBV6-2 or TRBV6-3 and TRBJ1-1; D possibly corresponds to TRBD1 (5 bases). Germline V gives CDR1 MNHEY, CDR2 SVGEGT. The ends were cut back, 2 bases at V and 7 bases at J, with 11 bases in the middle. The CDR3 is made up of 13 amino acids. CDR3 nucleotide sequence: TGTGCCAGCAGTTACGGGGGGACCTATGAAGCTTTCTTT. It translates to CASSYGGTYEAFF.

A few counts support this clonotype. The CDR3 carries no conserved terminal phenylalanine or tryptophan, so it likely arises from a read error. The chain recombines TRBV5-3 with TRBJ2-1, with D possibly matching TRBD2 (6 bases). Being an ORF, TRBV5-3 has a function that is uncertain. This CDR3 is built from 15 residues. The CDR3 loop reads CASSLRDSPNNEQFL. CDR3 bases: TGTGCCAGCAGCTTGAGGGACTCGCCGAACAATGAGCAGTTCCTC.

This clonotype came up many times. Written as DNA, the CDR3 is TGTGCCAGCAGAATACTGACAGGGGGCTACACTGAAGCTTTCTTT. Translating gives CASRILTGGYTEAFF. This chain joins TRBV6-2 or TRBV6-3 and TRBJ1-1; 10 bases are shared with TRBD1. This CDR3 has 15 residues. Trimming removed 6 bases from V and 3 bases from J; junction bases left unmatched: 7. Per the germline V gene, CDR1 is MNHEY and CDR2 is SVGEGT.

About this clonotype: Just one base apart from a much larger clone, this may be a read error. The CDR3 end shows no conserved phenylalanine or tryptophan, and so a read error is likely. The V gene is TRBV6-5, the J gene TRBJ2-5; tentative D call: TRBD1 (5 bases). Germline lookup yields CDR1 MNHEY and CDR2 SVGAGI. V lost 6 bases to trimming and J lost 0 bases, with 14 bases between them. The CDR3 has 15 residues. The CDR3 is CASSPKGFYQETQYL. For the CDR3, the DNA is TGTGCCAGCAGCCCTAAGGGGTTTTACCAAGAGACCCAGTACCTC.

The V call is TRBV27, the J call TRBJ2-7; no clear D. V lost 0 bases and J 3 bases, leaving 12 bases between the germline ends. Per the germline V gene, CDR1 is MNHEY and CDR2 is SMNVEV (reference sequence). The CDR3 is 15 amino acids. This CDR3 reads CASSLSAQTFYEQYF. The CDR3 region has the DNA TGTGCCAGCAGTTTATCAGCACAGACCTTCTACGAGCAGTACTTC.

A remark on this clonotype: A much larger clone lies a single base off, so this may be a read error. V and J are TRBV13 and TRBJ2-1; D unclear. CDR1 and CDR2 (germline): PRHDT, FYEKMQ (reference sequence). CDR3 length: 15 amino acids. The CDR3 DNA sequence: TGTGCCAGCAGCTTCATCCCCTCGGCCCCTAATGAGCAGTCCTTC. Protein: CASSFIPSAPNEQSF.

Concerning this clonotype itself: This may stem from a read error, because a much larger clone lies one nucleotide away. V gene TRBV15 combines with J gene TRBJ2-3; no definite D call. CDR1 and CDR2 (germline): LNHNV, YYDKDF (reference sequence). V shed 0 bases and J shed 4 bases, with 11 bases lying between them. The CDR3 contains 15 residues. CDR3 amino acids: CATSRDGSLSDTQYF. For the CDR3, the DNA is TGTGCCACCAGCAGAGACGGCAGTTTGTCAGATACGCAGTATTTT.

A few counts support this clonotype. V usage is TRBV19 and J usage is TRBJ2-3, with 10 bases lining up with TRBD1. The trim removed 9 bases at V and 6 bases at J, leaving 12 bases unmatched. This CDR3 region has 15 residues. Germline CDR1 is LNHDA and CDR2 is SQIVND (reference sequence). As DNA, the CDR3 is TGTGCCAGCAAGCCGGACAGGGGGGTTTTTGATACGCAGTATTTT. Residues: CASKPDRGVFDTQYF.

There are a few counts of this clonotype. CDR3 in DNA: TGTGCCAGCAGTGAACTCTCGTTAATCCAGCCCCAGCATTTT. Amino acid sequence: CASSELSLIQPQHF. The V call is TRBV6-1, the J call TRBJ1-5; the D is unclear. CDR3 length equals 14 residues. Germline V gives CDR1 MNHNS, CDR2 SASEGT. Trimming took 2 bases from V and 7 from J, leaving 12 bases between them.

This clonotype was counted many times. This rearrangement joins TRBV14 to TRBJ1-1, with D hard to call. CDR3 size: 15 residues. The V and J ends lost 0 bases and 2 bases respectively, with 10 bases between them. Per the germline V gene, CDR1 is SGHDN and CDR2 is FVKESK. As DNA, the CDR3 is TGTGCCAGCAGCCAAGATGGGGTGCCAAACACTGAAGCTTTCTTT. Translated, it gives CASSQDGVPNTEAFF.

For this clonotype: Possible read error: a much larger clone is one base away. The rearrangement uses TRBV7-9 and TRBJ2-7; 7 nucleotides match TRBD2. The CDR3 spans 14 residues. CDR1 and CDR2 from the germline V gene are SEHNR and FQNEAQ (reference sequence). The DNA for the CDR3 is TGTGCCAGCGGCTTACCGGGACTACCCTACGAGCAGTACTTC. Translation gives CASGLPGLPYEQYF.

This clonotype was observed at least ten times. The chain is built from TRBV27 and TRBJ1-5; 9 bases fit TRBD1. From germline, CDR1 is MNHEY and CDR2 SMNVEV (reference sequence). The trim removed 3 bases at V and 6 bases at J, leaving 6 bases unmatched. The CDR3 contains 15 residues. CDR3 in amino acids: CASSLGQGFGQPQHF. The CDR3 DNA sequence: TGTGCCAGCAGTTTGGGACAGGGCTTTGGTCAGCCCCAGCATTTT.

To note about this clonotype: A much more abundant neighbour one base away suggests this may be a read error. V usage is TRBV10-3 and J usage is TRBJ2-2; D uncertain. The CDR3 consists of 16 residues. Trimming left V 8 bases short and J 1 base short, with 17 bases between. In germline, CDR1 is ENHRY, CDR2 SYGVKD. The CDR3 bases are TGTGCCATCCCAATGTCCCACCCCCAGAACACCGGGGAGCTGTTTTTT. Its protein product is CAIPMSHPQNTGELFF.

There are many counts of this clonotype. The CDR3 loop reads CASSHGQGANTEAFF. The CDR3 DNA follows: TGTGCCAGCAGCCACGGACAGGGGGCGAACACTGAAGCTTTCTTT. V usage is TRBV7-9 and J usage is TRBJ1-1; 11 bases are a match to TRBD1. Germline V lookup: CDR1 SEHNR, CDR2 FQNEAQ (reference sequence). The CDR3 is 15 residues long. With V trimmed by 5 bases and J by 1 base, 3 bases remained unmatched.

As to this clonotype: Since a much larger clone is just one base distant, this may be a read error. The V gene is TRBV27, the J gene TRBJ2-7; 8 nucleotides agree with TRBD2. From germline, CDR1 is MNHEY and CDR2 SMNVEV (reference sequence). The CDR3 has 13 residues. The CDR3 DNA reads TGTGTCAGCAGTATAGCGGGGCCCTACGAGCAGTACTTC. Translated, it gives CVSSIAGPYEQYF.

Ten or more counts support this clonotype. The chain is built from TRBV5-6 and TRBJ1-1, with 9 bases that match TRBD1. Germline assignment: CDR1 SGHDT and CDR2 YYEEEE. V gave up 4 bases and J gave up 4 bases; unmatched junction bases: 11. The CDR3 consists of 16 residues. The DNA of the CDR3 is TGTGCCAGCAGCCCATCAACAGGGGGCTTGGGCACTGAAGCTTTCTTT. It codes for CASSPSTGGLGTEAFF. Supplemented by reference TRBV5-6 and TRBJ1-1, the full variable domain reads DAGVTQSPTHLIKTRGQQVTLRCSPKSGHDTVSWYQQALGQGPQFIFQYYEEEERQRGNFPDRFSGHQFPNYSSELNVNALLLGDSALYLCASSPSTGGLGTEAFFGQGTRLTVV.

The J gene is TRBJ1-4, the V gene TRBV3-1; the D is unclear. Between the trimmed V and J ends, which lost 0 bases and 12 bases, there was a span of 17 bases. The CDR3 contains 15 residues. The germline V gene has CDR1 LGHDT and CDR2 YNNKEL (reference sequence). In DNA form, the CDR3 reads TGTGCCAGCAGCCAAGAGGACGCGGTCGGTAGGGAACTGTTTTTT. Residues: CASSQEDAVGRELFF.

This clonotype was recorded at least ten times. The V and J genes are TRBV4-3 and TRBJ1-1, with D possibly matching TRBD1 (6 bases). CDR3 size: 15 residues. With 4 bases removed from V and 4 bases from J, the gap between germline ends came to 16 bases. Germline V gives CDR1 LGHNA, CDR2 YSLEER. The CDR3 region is CASSREQGLSTEAFF. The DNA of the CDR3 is TGCGCCAGCAGCCGAGAACAGGGATTGTCCACTGAAGCTTTCTTT.

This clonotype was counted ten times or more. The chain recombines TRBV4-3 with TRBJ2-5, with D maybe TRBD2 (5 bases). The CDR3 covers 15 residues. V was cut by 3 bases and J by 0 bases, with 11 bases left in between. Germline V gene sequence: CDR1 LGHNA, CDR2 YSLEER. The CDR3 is CASSHLRGDQETQYF. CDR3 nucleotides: TGCGCCAGCAGCCACCTACGGGGAGACCAAGAGACCCAGTACTTC.

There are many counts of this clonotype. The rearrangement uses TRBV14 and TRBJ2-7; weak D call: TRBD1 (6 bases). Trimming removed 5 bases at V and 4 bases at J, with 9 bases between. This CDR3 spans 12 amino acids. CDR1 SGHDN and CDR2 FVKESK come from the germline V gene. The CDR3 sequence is CASSNTGYEQYF. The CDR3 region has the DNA TGTGCCAGCAGCAACACAGGGTACGAGCAGTACTTC.

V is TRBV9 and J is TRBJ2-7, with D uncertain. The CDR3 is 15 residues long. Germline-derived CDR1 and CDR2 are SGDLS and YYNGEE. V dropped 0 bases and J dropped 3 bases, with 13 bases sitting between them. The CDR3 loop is CASSVALESVYEQYF. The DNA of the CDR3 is TGTGCCAGCAGCGTAGCTCTCGAGAGCGTCTACGAGCAGTACTTC.

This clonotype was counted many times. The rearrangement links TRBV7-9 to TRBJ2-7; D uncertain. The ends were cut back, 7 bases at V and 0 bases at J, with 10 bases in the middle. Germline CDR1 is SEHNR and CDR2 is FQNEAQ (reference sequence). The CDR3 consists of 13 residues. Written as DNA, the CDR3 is TGTGCCAGCAAGGACGGACCCTCCTACGAGCAGTACTTC. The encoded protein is CASKDGPSYEQYF.